This T cell receptor beta chain is from a study of CD8 T cells in ankylosing spondylitis. Study-level results: Enrichment of disease-linked clones was reportedly significant in matched ankylosing spondylitis synovial fluid. Blood of patients with ankylosing spondylitis appeared to be characterized by a TCR beta motif of seven or eight highly homologous variants.

This clonotype was observed a few times. The antigen remains unidentified. Each CDR3 protein is one row after TCRdb ran MiXCR on the 5' RACE reads. The table has about 330,000 distinct CDR3 sequences, roughly 8% seen once. Germline CDR1 and CDR2: SQVTM and ANQGSEA. V lost 5 bases and J 4 bases, leaving 20 bases between the germline ends. The CDR3 is made up of 15 amino acids. Specimen: blood, either unsorted or a sorted T cell fraction (not recorded which). This TCR was sampled from a male donor with ankylosing spondylitis. V is TRBV29-1 and J is TRBJ1-2; D call uncertain. The CDR3 DNA follows: TGCAGCGTTTTTTCGACTTACCTAGGTGGCTATGGCTACACCTTC. As protein: CSVFSTYLGGYGYTF.